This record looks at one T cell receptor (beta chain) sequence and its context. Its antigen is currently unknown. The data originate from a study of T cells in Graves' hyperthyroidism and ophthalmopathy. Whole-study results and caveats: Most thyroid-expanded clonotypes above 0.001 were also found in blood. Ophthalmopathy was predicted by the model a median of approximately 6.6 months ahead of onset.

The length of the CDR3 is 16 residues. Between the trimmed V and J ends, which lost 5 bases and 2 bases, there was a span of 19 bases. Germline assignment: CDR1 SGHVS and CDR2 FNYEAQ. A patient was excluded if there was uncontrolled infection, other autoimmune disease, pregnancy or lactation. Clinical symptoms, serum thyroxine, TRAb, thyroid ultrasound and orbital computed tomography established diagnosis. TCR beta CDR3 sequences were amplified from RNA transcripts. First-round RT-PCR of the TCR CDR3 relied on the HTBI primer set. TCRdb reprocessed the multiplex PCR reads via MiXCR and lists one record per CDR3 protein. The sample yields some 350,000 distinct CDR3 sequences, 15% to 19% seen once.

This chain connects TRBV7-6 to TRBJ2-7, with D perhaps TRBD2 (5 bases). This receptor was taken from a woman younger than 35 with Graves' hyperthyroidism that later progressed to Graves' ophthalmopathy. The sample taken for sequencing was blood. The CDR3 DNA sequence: TGTGCCAGCAGCCCACTAGGCGGACCAAGCCCCTACGAGCAGTACTTC. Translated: CASSPLGGPSPYEQYF.